Sequencing of this T cell receptor beta chain was carried out in a study of blood T cells in healthy people across ages. V was clipped by 3 bases and J by 5 bases; unmatched bases: 2. This CDR3 comprises 14 residues. Germline V gene lookup returns CDR1 MNHNY and CDR2 SVGAGI (reference sequence). Together with a sample-barcoded 5' primer, a J-beta primer mix was included in a second PCR lasting about 6 to 12 cycles. TCRdb re-called the 5' RACE reads through MiXCR, storing one row per CDR3 protein. The profile shows around 1,800,000 distinct CDR3 sequences, about 39% of them singletons. This clonotype was detected a few times. Its cognate antigen is unknown. Findings of the study overall: It was held that diversity estimates obtained from one million T cells represented underestimates.

Source material: blood. The chain carries TRBV6-6 and TRBJ1-5; the match to TRBD1 covers 9 bases. The sequence was collected from a human donor in good health. CDR3 amino acids: CASSYRTGDQPQHF. The DNA of the CDR3 is TGTGCCAGCAGTTATAGGACAGGGGATCAGCCCCAGCATTTT.